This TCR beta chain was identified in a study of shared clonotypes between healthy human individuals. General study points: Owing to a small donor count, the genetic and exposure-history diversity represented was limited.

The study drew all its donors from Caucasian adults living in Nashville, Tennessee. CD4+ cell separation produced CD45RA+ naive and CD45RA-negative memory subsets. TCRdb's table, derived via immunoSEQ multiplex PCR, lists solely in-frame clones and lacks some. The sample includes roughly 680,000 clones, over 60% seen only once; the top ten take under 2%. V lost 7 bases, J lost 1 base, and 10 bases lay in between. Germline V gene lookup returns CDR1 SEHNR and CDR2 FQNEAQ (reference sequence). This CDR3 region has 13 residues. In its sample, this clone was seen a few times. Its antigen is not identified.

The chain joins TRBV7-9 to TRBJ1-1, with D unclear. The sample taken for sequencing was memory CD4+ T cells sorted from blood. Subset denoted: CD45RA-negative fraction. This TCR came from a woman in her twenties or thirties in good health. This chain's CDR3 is CASTYGRNTEAFF. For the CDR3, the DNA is TGTGCCAGCACCTACGGGCGGAACACTGAAGCTTTCTTT.